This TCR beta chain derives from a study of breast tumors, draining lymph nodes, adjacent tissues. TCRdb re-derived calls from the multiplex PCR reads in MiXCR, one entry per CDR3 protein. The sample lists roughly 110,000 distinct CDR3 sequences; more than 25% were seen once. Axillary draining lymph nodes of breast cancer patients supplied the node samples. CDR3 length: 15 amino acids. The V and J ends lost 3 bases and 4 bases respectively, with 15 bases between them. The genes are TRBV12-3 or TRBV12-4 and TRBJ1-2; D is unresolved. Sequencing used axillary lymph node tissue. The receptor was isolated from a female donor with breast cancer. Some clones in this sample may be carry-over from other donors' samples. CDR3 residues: CASSLGRLSSYGYTF. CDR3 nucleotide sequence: TGTGCCAGCAGTTTGGGCAGGCTGTCTTCCTATGGCTACACCTTC.